Following are 13 T cell receptor beta chains from one sample sequenced in a study of CD8 T cells in Susac syndrome. Reverse transcription of roughly 0.5 to 1 ug RNA was performed with random hexamers. TCRdb redid the calling of the immunoSEQ multiplex PCR reads with MiXCR, one entry per CDR3 protein. This repertoire shows 120,000 or so distinct CDR3 sequences, approximately 93% found once; its top ten account for approximately 0.097%. The source material was CD4+ T cells from PBMCs. Source of these receptors: a human donor with multiple sclerosis.

The V gene is TRBV30, the J gene TRBJ1-2, with 8 bases aligning to TRBD1. This CDR3 contains 14 residues. In germline, CDR1 is GTSNPN, CDR2 SVGIG (reference sequence). V lost 5 bases to trimming and J lost 7 bases; unmatched junction nucleotides: 12. CDR3: CAWLRTGRIGGYTF. CDR3 bases: TGTGCCTGGCTCCGGACAGGGAGGATTGGTGGCTACACCTTC.

The chain has TRBV30 and TRBJ1-4, with D unresolved. V lost 3 bases to trimming and J lost 0 bases, with 11 bases between them. CDR1 and CDR2 (germline): GTSNPN, SVGIG (reference sequence). The CDR3 runs 15 residues. The CDR3: CAWRKDGTTNEKLFF. The CDR3 DNA sequence: TGTGCCTGGAGGAAGGACGGGACAACTAATGAAAAACTGTTTTTT.

The chain combines TRBV5-4 with TRBJ2-3; possible D gene TRBD1, 6 bases. V lost 7 bases and J 2 bases, leaving 14 bases between the germline ends. Germline V lookup: CDR1 SGHNT, CDR2 YYREEE (reference sequence). CDR3 length equals 14 residues. The CDR3 bases are TGTGCCAGCGCGAGCGGACAGCCCACAGATACGCAGTATTTT. The encoded protein is CASASGQPTDTQYF.

The chain links TRBV23-1 to TRBJ1-5; TRBD1 might be the D (5 bases). TRBV23-1 is assigned to the ORF class and has an uncertain function. This CDR3 contains 15 residues. The ends were cut back, 1 base at V and 2 bases at J, with 9 bases in the middle. The CDR3 protein is CASSQYETGNQPQHF. The CDR3, as DNA: TGCGCCAGCAGTCAATACGAGACAGGCAATCAGCCCCAGCATTTT.

This chain links TRBV5-1 with TRBJ1-2; a weak D match, TRBD1 (6 bases). This CDR3 is built from 14 residues. Germline V CDR1 and CDR2: SGHRS, YFSETQ. Trimming removed 7 bases from V and 2 bases from J, with 15 bases in between. Written as DNA, the CDR3 is TGCGCCAGCCGTATCGGGCAGGGGAACTATGGCTACACCTTC. Protein product: CASRIGQGNYGYTF.

This clonotype was detected once. The chain links TRBV20-1 to TRBJ2-3; D unclear. The V gene's germline CDR1 is DFQATT and CDR2 SNEGSKA (reference sequence). Trimming took 6 bases from V and 9 from J, leaving 10 bases between them. The CDR3 totals 10 residues. The CDR3 protein is CSAVFSTQYF. CDR3 DNA: TGCAGTGCCGTATTTAGCACGCAGTATTTT.

The J gene is TRBJ1-3, the V gene TRBV7-9; 7 bases match TRBD1. The CDR3 extends over 14 amino acids. The J segment lost 3 bases and the V segment lost 7 bases, leaving 6 bases of the junction unmatched. From germline, CDR1 is SEHNR and CDR2 FQNEAQ (reference sequence). The CDR3 loop reads CASNLGQRGNTIYF. The CDR3 DNA reads TGTGCCAGCAACCTGGGACAGCGTGGAAACACCATATATTTT.

The V and J genes are TRBV30 and TRBJ2-1, with 8 nucleotides matching TRBD1. Germline loops: CDR1 GTSNPN, CDR2 SVGIG (reference sequence). This CDR3 has 13 residues. After removal of 5 bases from V and 0 bases from J, the junction contained 0 bases not matched to a gene. The DNA of the CDR3 is TGTGCCTGGGACAGGGGCTCCTACAATGAGCAGTTCTTC. The encoded protein is CAWDRGSYNEQFF.

The J gene is TRBJ1-4, the V gene TRBV5-1; a possible D gene is TRBD1 (6 bases). The CDR3 sequence is 15 residues long. The germline V gene has CDR1 SGHRS and CDR2 YFSETQ. The V and J ends lost 0 bases and 1 base respectively, with 7 bases between them. The CDR3 loop reads CASSLDRVTNEKLFF. The CDR3 coding sequence is TGCGCCAGCAGCTTGGACAGGGTAACTAATGAAAAACTGTTTTTT.

The gene calls are TRBV29-1 and TRBJ2-7; either TRBD1 or TRBD2 may fit D (6 bases each). Deletions cut 6 bases from V and 4 bases from J, with 16 bases between. The CDR3 runs to 13 residues. Germline values: CDR1 SQVTM, CDR2 ANQGSEA. The CDR3 loop reads CSVGGLLAYEQYF. The CDR3 DNA sequence: TGCAGCGTCGGGGGCTTGTTAGCGTACGAGCAGTACTTC.

The chain combines TRBV6-6 with TRBJ1-2; D is uncertain. The CDR3 length is 15 residues. Germline-derived CDR1 and CDR2 are MNHNY and SVGAGI (reference sequence). Trimming shortened V by 0 bases and J by 4 bases, and 12 bases separated the two germline ends. DNA for the CDR3: TGTGCCAGCAGTTACTCCCCGGGGTGGAGCTATGGCTACACCTTC. Translation: CASSYSPGWSYGYTF.

The chain links TRBV30 to TRBJ2-7; 9 bases map to TRBD1. V trimming: 4 bases; J trimming: 5 bases; junction bases outside the gene matches: 3. CDR3 length: 12 residues. Germline CDR1 is GTSNPN and CDR2 is SVGIG (reference sequence). The DNA for the CDR3 is TGTGCCTGGAACAGGGGGCTCCACGAGCAGTACTTC. It translates to CAWNRGLHEQYF.

The chain links TRBV11-3 to TRBJ1-6; D is unclear. V was pared by 4 bases and J by 4 bases, with 8 bases between. CDR1 is SGHNT, CDR2 YENEEA, per germline. CDR3 size: 14 residues. In DNA, the CDR3 is TGTGCCAGCAGCTCCTCCGGTTATAATTCACCCCTCCACTTT. Protein product: CASSSSGYNSPLHF.